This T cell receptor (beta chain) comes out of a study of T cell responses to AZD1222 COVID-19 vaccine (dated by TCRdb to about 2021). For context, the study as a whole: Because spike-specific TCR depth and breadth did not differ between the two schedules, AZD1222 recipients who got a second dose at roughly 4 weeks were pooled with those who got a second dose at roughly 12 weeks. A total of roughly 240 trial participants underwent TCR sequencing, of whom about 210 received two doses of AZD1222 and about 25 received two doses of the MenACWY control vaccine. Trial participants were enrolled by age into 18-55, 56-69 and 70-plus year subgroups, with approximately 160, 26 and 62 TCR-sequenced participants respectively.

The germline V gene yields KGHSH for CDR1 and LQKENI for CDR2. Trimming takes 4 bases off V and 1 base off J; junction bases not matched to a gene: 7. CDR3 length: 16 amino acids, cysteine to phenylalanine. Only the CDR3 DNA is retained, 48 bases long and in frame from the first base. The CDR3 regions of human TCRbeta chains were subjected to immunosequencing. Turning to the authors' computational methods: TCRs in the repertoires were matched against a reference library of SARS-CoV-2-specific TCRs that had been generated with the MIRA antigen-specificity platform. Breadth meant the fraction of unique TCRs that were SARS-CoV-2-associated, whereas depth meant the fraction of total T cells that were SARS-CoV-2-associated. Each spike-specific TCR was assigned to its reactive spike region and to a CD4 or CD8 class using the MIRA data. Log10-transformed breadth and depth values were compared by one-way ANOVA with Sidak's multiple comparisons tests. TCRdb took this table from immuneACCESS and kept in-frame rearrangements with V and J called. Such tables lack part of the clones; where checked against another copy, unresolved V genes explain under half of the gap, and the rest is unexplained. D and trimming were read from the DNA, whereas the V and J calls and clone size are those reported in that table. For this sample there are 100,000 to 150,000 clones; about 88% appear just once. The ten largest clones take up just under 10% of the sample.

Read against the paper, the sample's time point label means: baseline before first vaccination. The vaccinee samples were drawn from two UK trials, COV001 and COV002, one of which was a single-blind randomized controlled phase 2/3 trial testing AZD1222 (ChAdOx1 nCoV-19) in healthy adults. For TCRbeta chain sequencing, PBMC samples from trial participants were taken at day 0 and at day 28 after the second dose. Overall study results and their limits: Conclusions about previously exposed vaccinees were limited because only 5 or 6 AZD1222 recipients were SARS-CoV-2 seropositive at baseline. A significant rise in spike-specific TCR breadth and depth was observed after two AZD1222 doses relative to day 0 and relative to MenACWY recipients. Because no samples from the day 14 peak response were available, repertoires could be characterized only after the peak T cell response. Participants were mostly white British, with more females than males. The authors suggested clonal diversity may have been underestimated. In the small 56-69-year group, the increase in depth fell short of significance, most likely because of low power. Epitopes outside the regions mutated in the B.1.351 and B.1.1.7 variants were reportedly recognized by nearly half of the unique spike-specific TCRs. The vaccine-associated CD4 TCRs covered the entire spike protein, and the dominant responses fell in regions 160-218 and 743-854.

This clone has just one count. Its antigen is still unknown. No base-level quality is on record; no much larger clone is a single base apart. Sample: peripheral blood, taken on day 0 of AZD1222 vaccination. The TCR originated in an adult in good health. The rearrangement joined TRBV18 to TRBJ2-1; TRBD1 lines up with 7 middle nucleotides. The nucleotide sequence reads TGTGCCAGCTCACGAAAAACAGGGGTGTCCTACAATGAGCAGTTCTTC. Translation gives CASSRKTGVSYNEQFF. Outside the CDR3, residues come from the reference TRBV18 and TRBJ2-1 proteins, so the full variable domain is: NAGVMQNPRHLVRRRGQEARLRCSPMKGHSHVYWYRQLPEEGLKFMVYLQKENIIDESGMPKERFSAEFPKEGPSILRIQQVVRGDSAAYFCASSRKTGVSYNEQFFGPGTRLTVL.